This passage covers 17 T cell receptor beta chains from one sample sequenced in a study of blood T cell repertoires in COVID-19. Clones were read by immunoSEQ multiplex PCR, and TCRdb kept only the in-frame ones, dropping some. The profile shows 250,000 or so clones, around four fifths of them singletons. The sequenced sample was peripheral blood. All receptors come from a young man who had recovered from COVID-19.

This clone was observed a single time. CDR3 nucleotide sequence: TGCGCCAGCAGCCAGTGGGGACAGGGGGTTTCACCCCTCCACTTT. It is translated as CASSQWGQGVSPLHF. The chain is built from TRBV4-1 and TRBJ1-6, with TRBD1 matching 11 bases. The CDR3 spans 15 residues. V shed 3 bases, J shed 9 bases, and the junction held 4 bases outside the gene matches. The V gene's germline CDR1 is MGHRA and CDR2 YSYEKL.

The chain employs TRBV18 and TRBJ2-1, with TRBD1 identical over 10 bases. Germline CDR1 and CDR2: KGHSH and LQKENI. J lost 0 bases, V lost 6 bases, and 14 bases had no gene match. This CDR3 is built from 19 residues. The CDR3 here is CASSQSPGTGESSYNEQFF. CDR3 nucleotide sequence: TGTGCCAGCTCCCAAAGTCCCGGGACAGGGGAGAGCTCCTACAATGAGCAGTTCTTC.

This clone was picked up one time. The chain employs TRBV28 and TRBJ2-5; tentative D call: TRBD1 (5 bases). V was shortened by 5 bases and J by 3 bases, with 16 bases between the two germline ends. The CDR3 covers 15 residues. From germline, CDR1 is MDHEN and CDR2 SYDVKM. CDR3 sequence: CASSPSGQGEETQYF. CDR3 sequence (DNA): TGTGCCAGCAGTCCCTCGGGCCAGGGCGAAGAGACCCAGTACTTC.

In its sample, this clone was seen once. The chain couples TRBV6-5 to TRBJ1-2; no clear D. Trimming cost V 8 bases and J 4 bases, with 17 bases left between them. Germline V lookup: CDR1 MNHEY, CDR2 SVGAGI. The CDR3 extends over 14 amino acids. The CDR3 here is CASRGDAAAYGYTF. The DNA of the CDR3 is TGTGCCAGCCGCGGAGACGCCGCTGCCTATGGCTACACCTTC.

J is TRBJ2-1 and V is TRBV7-9, with 9 bases that match TRBD1. The junction had 13 bases not matched to a gene; V was cut back by 5 bases and J by 5 bases. CDR1 is SEHNR and CDR2 is FQNEAQ in the germline V gene (reference sequence). The CDR3 covers 17 residues. CDR3 region: CASSHTGGQGPHNEQFF. The CDR3 DNA follows: TGTGCCAGCAGCCACACAGGAGGACAGGGGCCGCACAATGAGCAGTTCTTC.

This chain connects TRBV5-1 to TRBJ1-3, with D tentatively TRBD1 (5 bases). The CDR3 has 13 residues. The V gene lost 5 bases and the J gene lost 6 bases, with 12 bases spanning the gap. CDR1 and CDR2 from the germline V gene are SGHRS and YFSETQ. CDR3 amino acids: CASREGEENTIYF. The CDR3, as DNA: TGCGCCAGCAGAGAAGGGGAAGAAAACACCATATATTTT.

This chain uses TRBV9 with TRBJ2-5, with 10 bases lining up with TRBD2. In germline, CDR1 is SGDLS, CDR2 YYNGEE. J was trimmed by 7 bases and V by 1 base; bases with no gene match: 7. The CDR3 covers 15 residues. CDR3: CASSVQAGGLGTQYF. In DNA form, the CDR3 reads TGTGCCAGCAGCGTACAAGCGGGGGGGCTCGGGACCCAGTACTTC.

This rearrangement joins TRBV4-1 to TRBJ2-7; D is possibly TRBD1 (6 bases). Looked up from germline, CDR1 is MGHRA and CDR2 is YSYEKL. The length of the CDR3 is 16 residues. V lost 2 bases, J lost 0 bases, and 14 bases lay in between. The CDR3 bases are TGCGCCAGCAGCCAACCTGAGGGGGTCAACTCCTACGAGCAGTACTTC. Its protein product is CASSQPEGVNSYEQYF.

V usage is TRBV2 and J usage is TRBJ1-5; D might be TRBD1 (5 bases). The CDR3 is 17 amino acids. The ends were cut back, 6 bases at V and 0 bases at J, with 18 bases in the middle. Germline lookup yields CDR1 SNHLY and CDR2 FYNNEI. CDR3 sequence reads: CASSGSTGTDSNQPQHF. CDR3 DNA sequence: TGTGCCAGCAGCGGGAGTACCGGGACGGATAGCAATCAGCCCCAGCATTTT.

This clone was recorded many times. The chain combines TRBV7-2 with TRBJ1-1; D is unresolved. Germline V CDR1 and CDR2: SGHTA, FQGNSA. The CDR3 consists of 13 residues. V lost 1 base and J 12 bases, leaving 15 bases between the germline ends. Here the CDR3 reads CASSLDPGFWSFF. CDR3 nucleotides: TGTGCCAGCAGCTTAGATCCCGGGTTCTGGTCTTTCTTT.

The chain carries TRBV10-3 and TRBJ1-5; 10 bases map to TRBD1. The trim removed 9 bases at V and 11 bases at J, leaving 4 bases unmatched. Per germline, CDR1 ENHRY and CDR2 SYGVKD. The CDR3 is made up of 11 amino acids. This chain's CDR3 is CAIPGQGSQHF. The CDR3 DNA reads TGTGCCATACCGGGACAGGGGTCCCAGCATTTT.

This chain uses TRBV28 with TRBJ2-7; TRBD1 aligns across 7 bases. V was clipped by 4 bases and J by 4 bases; unmatched bases: 10. This CDR3 contains 15 residues. Germline V CDR1 and CDR2: MDHEN, SYDVKM. CDR3 protein: CASSSPGQSLYEQYV. As DNA, the CDR3 is TGTGCCAGCAGTTCGCCGGGACAGTCACTTTACGAGCAGTACGTC.

This rearrangement joins TRBV18 to TRBJ2-6; 11 bases are a match to TRBD1. V lost 2 bases, J lost 3 bases, and 3 bases stayed unmatched. The germline gives CDR1 KGHSH, CDR2 LQKENI. The CDR3 spans 17 residues. The CDR3 region has the DNA TGTGCCAGCTCACCAAGGACAGGGGGCTTTGGGGCCAACGTCCTGACTTTC. Residues: CASSPRTGGFGANVLTF.

The chain is built from TRBV12-2 and TRBJ2-7; TRBD2 is the table's D call and was not checked against the DNA. TRBV12-2 is a known pseudogene. The CDR3 has 16 residues. The CDR3 region is CASRPREQKDPYEQYV. Here the CDR3 DNA reads TGTGCAAGTCGCCCCCGGGAGCAAAAAGACCCCTACGAGCAGTACGTC.

This chain connects TRBV7-8 to TRBJ2-1; D unresolved. Trimming cost V 3 bases and J 0 bases, with 12 bases left between them. CDR1 and CDR2 from the germline V gene are SGHVS and FQNEAQ. This CDR3 has 16 residues. The CDR3 DNA reads TGTGCCAGCAGCTTTTTCCGCGACAACTCCTACAATGAGCAGTTCTTC. Residues: CASSFFRDNSYNEQFF. The complete variable domain, with remaining parts taken from reference TRBV7-8 and TRBJ2-1, reads GAGVSQSPRYKVAKRGQDVALRCDPISGHVSLFWYQQALGQGPEFLTYFQNEAQLDKSGLPSDRFFAERPEGSVSTLKIQRTQQEDSAVYLCASSFFRDNSYNEQFFGPGTRLTVL.

This rearrangement joins TRBV7-9 to TRBJ2-3; D unclear. The V and J ends lost 4 bases and 4 bases respectively, with 12 bases between them. CDR1 is SEHNR and CDR2 is FQNEAQ in the germline V gene (reference sequence). The CDR3 is made up of 14 amino acids. This CDR3 is CASSSRLQPDTQYF. The CDR3 region has the DNA TGTGCCAGCAGCTCTAGGCTCCAGCCAGATACGCAGTATTTT.

This clone showed up just once. V gene TRBV5-1 combines with J gene TRBJ2-5, with 14 bases matching TRBD2. The V gene's germline CDR1 is SGHRS and CDR2 YFSETQ. The CDR3 is 17 amino acids. The ends lost 4 bases at V and 5 bases at J; junction bases unmatched: 10. Here the CDR3 DNA reads TGCGCCAGCAGCACCCGACTAGCGGGGGGGCCGGGGGAGACCCAGTACTTC. Its translation is CASSTRLAGGPGETQYF.